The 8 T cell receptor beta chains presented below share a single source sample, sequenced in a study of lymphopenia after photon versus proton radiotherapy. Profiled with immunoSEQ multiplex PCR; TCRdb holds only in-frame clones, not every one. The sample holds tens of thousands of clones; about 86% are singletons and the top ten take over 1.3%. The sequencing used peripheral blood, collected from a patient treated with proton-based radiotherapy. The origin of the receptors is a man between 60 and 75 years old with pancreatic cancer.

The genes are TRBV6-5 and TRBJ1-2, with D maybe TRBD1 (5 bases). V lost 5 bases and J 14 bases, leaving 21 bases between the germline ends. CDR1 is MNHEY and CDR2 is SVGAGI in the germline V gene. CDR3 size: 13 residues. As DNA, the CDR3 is TGTGCCAGCAGTAAAGCCACGGGGGGAGCGGGAACCTTC. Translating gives CASSKATGGAGTF.

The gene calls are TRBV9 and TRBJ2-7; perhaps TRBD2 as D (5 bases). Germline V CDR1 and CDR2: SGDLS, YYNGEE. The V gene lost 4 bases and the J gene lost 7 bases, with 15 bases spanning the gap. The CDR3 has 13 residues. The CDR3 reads CASSLEGEDEQYF. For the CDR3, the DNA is TGTGCCAGCAGCCTAGAGGGAGAAGATGAGCAGTACTTC. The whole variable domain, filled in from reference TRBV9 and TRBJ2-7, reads DSGVTQTPKHLITATGQRVTLRCSPRSGDLSVYWYQQSLDQGLQFLIQYYNGEERAKGNILERFSAQQFPDLHSELNLSSLELGDSALYFCASSLEGEDEQYFGPGTRLTVT.

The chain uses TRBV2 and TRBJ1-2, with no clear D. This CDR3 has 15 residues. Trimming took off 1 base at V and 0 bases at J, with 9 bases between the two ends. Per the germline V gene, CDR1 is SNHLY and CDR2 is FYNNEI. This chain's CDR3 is CASSEGAGTNYGYTF. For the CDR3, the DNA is TGTGCCAGCAGTGAAGGGGCCGGTACTAACTATGGCTACACCTTC.

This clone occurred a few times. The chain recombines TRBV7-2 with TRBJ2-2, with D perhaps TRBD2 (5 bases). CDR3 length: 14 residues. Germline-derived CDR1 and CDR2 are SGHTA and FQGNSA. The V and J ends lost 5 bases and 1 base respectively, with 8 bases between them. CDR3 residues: CASSPAGNTGELFF. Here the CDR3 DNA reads TGTGCCAGCAGCCCGGCGGGGAACACCGGGGAGCTGTTTTTT. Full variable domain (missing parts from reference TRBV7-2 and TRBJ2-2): GAGVSQSPSNKVTEKGKDVELRCDPISGHTALYWYRQSLGQGLEFLIYFQGNSAPDKSGLPSDRFSAERTGGSVSTLTIQRTQQEDSAVYLCASSPAGNTGELFFGEGSRLTVL.

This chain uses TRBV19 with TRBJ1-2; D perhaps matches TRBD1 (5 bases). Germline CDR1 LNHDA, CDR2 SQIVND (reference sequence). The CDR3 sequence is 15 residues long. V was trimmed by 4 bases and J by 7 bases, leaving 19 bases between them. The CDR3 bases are TGTGCCAGTAGTAGGGCCCCGGACACTCAGCGTGGCTACACCTTC. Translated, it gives CASSRAPDTQRGYTF. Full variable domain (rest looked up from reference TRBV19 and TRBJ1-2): DGGITQSPKYLFRKEGQNVTLSCEQNLNHDAMYWYRQDPGQGLRLIYYSQIVNDFQKGDIAEGYSVSREKKESFPLTVTSAQKNPTAFYLCASSRAPDTQRGYTFGSGTRLTVV.

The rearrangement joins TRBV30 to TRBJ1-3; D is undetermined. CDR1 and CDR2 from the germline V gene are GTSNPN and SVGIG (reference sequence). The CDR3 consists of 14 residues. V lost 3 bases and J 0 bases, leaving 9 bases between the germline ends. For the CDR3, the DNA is TGTGCCTGGAGGAGTCAGTTCTCTGGAAACACCATATATTTT. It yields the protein CAWRSQFSGNTIYF.

Here the CDR3 reads CASSTEGGRSPLHF. The DNA of the CDR3 is TGTGCCAGTAGCACCGAGGGGGGACGTTCACCCCTCCACTTT. The chain couples TRBV19 to TRBJ1-6; D is perhaps TRBD1 (6 bases). Looked up from germline, CDR1 is LNHDA and CDR2 is SQIVND (reference sequence). There are 14 residues in the CDR3. The V and J ends lost 6 bases and 9 bases respectively, with 15 bases between them.

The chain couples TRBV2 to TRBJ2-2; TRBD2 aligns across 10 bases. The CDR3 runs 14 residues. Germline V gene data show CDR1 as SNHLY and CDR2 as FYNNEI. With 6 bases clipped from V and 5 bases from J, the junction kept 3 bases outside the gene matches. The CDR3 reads CASRPLAGTGELFF. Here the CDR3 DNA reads TGTGCCAGCAGACCACTAGCGGGGACCGGGGAGCTGTTTTTT.